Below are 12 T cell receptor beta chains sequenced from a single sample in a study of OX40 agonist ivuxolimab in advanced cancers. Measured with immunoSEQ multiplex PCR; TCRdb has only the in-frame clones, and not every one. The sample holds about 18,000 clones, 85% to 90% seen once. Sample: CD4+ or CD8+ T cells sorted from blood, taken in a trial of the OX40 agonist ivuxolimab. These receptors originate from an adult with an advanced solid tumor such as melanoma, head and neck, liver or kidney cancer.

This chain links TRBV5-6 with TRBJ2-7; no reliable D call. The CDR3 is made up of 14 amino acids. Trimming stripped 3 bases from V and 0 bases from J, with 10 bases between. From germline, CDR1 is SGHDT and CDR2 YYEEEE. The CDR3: CASSSSMSSYEQYF. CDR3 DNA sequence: TGTGCCAGCAGCTCCAGTATGAGCTCCTACGAGCAGTACTTC.

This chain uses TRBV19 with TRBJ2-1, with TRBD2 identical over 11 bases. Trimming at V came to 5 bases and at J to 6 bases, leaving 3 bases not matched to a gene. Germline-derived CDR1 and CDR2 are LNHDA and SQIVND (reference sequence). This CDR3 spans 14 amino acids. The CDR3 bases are TGTGCCAGTAGTGAGGGACTAGCGGCCAATGAGCAGTTCTTC. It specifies CASSEGLAANEQFF.

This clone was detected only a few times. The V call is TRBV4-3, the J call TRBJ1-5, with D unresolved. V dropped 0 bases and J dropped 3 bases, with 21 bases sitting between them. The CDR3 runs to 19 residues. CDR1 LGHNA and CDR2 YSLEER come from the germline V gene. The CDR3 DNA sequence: TGCGCCAGCAGCCAAGATTGGGCGGAGGCAGAAGGAAACAATCAGCCCCAGCATTTT. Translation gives CASSQDWAEAEGNNQPQHF.

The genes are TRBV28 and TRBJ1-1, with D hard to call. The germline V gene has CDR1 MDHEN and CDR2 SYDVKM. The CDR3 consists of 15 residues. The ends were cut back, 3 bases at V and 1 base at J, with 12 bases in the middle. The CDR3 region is CASSFLKESNTEAFF. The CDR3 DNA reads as TGTGCCAGCAGTTTTTTAAAGGAATCGAACACTGAAGCTTTCTTT.

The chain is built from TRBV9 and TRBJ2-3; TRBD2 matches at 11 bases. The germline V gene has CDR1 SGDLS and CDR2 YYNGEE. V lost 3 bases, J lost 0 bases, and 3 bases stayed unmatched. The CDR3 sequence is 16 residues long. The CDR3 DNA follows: TGTGCCAGCAGCGATTTAGCGGGAGGGAGCACAGATACGCAGTATTTT. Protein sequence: CASSDLAGGSTDTQYF.

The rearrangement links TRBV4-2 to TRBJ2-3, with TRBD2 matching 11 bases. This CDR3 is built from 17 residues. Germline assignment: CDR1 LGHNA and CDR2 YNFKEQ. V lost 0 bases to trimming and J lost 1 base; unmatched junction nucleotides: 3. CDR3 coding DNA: TGTGCCAGCAGCCAAGAGACGGGACTAGCGGGCACAGATACGCAGTATTTT. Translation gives CASSQETGLAGTDTQYF.

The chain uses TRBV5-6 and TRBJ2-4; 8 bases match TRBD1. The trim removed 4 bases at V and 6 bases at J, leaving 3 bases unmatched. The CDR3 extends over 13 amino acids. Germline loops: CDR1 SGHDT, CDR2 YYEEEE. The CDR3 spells CASSGGTGNIQYF. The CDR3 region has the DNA TGTGCCAGCAGCGGGGGGACAGGAAACATTCAGTACTTC.

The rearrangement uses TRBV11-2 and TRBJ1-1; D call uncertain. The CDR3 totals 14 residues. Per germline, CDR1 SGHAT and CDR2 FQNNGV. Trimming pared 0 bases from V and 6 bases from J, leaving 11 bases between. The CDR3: CASSLDIRRAEAFF. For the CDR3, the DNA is TGTGCCAGCAGCTTAGATATCCGACGGGCTGAAGCTTTCTTT.

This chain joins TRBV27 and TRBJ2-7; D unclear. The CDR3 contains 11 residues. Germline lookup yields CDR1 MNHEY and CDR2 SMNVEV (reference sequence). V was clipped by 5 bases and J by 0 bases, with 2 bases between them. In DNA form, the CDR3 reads TGTGCCAGCAGTACCTCCTACGAGCAGTACTTC. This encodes CASSTSYEQYF.

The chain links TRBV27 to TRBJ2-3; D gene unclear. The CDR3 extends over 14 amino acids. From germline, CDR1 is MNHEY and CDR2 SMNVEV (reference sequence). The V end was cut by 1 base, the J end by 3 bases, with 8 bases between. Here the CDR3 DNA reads TGTGCCAGCAGTTTATTGGGGTTGACAGATACGCAGTATTTT. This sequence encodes CASSLLGLTDTQYF.

CDR3 nucleotide sequence: TGTGCCAGCAGTACGGATGACTATGGCTACACCTTC. Residues: CASSTDDYGYTF. The V and J genes are TRBV6-5 and TRBJ1-2, with D unclear. Trimming pared 5 bases from V and 3 bases from J, leaving 7 bases between. Germline values: CDR1 MNHEY, CDR2 SVGAGI. The length of the CDR3 is 12 residues.

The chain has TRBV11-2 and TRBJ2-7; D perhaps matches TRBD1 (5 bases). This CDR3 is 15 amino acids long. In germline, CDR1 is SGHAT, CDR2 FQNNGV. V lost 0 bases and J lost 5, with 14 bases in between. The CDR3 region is CASSLDQGGSNEQYF. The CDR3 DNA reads TGTGCCAGCAGCTTAGATCAGGGTGGGTCCAACGAGCAGTACTTC.